This passage covers 17 T cell receptor beta chains from one sample sequenced in a study of T cell responses to AZD1222 COVID-19 vaccine. Sequenced by immunoSEQ multiplex PCR; TCRdb stores in-frame clones only, minus some. The profile covers tens of thousands of clones, with about 88% appearing a single time and more than 20% taken by the ten largest. The specimen was peripheral blood, collected on day 0 of AZD1222 vaccination. The receptors come from an adult in good health.

The V call is TRBV6-5, the J call TRBJ2-2; TRBD2 matches 7 bases. This CDR3 contains 15 residues. Germline values: CDR1 MNHEY, CDR2 SVGAGI. Trimming cost V 6 bases and J 8 bases; bases outside gene matches: 12. The DNA of the CDR3 is TGTGCCAGCAGCTCCCGGTCGTGGGGAGGGGGGGAGCTGTTTTTT. Encoded protein: CASSSRSWGGGELFF.

The CDR3 spells CASSPRVNTEAFF. CDR3 nucleotide sequence: TGTGCCAGTAGTCCGAGGGTAAACACTGAAGCTTTCTTT. The V and J genes are TRBV19 and TRBJ1-1; D not certain. There are 13 residues in the CDR3. The ends were cut back, 5 bases at V and 2 bases at J, with 9 bases in the middle. Germline CDR1 reads LNHDA; CDR2 reads SQIVND (reference sequence).

V usage is TRBV11-3 and J usage is TRBJ1-6; D is perhaps TRBD1 (6 bases). The CDR3 runs to 14 residues. Germline V gives CDR1 SGHNT, CDR2 YENEEA. The V end lost 2 bases, the J end lost 8 bases, and 10 bases lay between the germline ends. CDR3 amino acids: CASSLSRGDSPLHF. The CDR3, as DNA: TGTGCCAGCAGCTTATCCAGGGGAGATTCACCCCTCCACTTT.

The chain employs TRBV5-6 and TRBJ1-2; tentative D call: TRBD1 (6 bases). Germline-derived CDR1 and CDR2 are SGHDT and YYEEEE. The germline V and J ends were trimmed by 1 base and 3 bases, with 10 bases remaining between them. This CDR3 comprises 14 residues. The CDR3 spells CASSLNYRDYGYTF. Written as DNA, the CDR3 is TGTGCCAGCAGCTTGAACTACAGGGACTATGGCTACACCTTC.

V usage is TRBV19 and J usage is TRBJ1-3; no clear D gene. V lost 4 bases and J 3 bases, leaving 7 bases between the germline ends. Germline V lookup: CDR1 LNHDA, CDR2 SQIVND (reference sequence). CDR3 length: 13 amino acids. The CDR3 nucleotides read TGTGCCAGTAGTAGGAGCGGTGGAAACACCATATATTTT. It codes for CASSRSGGNTIYF.

Judged by abundance, this clone is large. V is TRBV27 and J is TRBJ1-2; D ambiguous. This CDR3 has 16 amino acids. V lost 6 bases, J lost 0 bases, and 17 bases lay in between. Germline assignment: CDR1 MNHEY and CDR2 SMNVEV (reference sequence). This CDR3 reads CASSHLISQANYGYTF. CDR3 DNA sequence: TGTGCCAGCAGCCATCTTATAAGCCAAGCTAACTATGGCTACACCTTC.

The rearrangement links TRBV21-1 to TRBJ2-7; the table names TRBD2, a call not compared with the DNA. TRBV21-1 is a known pseudogene. The CDR3 is 21 residues long. The CDR3 sequence is CASSKVPTIAGVWGRPHEQYF. CDR3 coding DNA: TGTGCCAGCAGCAAAGTCCCGACGATAGCGGGAGTTTGGGGCCGCCCTCACGAGCAGTACTTC.

This sequence joins TRBV5-1 and TRBJ2-2; no clear D gene. Germline V gene data show CDR1 as SGHRS and CDR2 as YFSETQ. V was cut by 1 base and J by 0 bases, with 10 bases left in between. The CDR3 consists of 16 residues. CDR3 in DNA: TGCGCCAGCAGCTTGAAAACGGTGGCGAACACCGGGGAGCTGTTTTTT. Translated: CASSLKTVANTGELFF.

The CDR3 DNA is TGTGCCAGCAGTCCATCGGGACAGGGGGCCTTGAGGTATGGCTACACCTTC. Its protein product is CASSPSGQGALRYGYTF. The chain recombines TRBV28 with TRBJ1-2, with 12 positions matching TRBD1. Germline V gives CDR1 MDHEN, CDR2 SYDVKM. Trimming took 5 bases from V and 5 from J; bases not matched to a gene: 12. The CDR3 sequence is 17 residues long.

CDR3 nucleotides: TGCGCCAGCAGCCTGGGGGCCCAGGAGAATCAGCCCCAGCATTTT. This encodes CASSLGAQENQPQHF. The chain joins TRBV4-1 to TRBJ1-5, with a tentative D call TRBD1 (6 bases). Germline values: CDR1 MGHRA, CDR2 YSYEKL. Between the trimmed V and J ends, which lost 4 bases and 4 bases, there was a span of 14 bases. The CDR3 sequence is 15 residues long.

CDR3 amino acids: CASRNQNTEAFF. The CDR3 nucleotides are TGTGCCAGCAGAAATCAGAACACTGAAGCTTTCTTT. V usage is TRBV7-9 and J usage is TRBJ1-1; D ambiguous. The CDR3 loop spans 12 amino acids. CDR1 is SEHNR and CDR2 is FQNEAQ in the germline V gene (reference sequence). Trimming cost V 6 bases and J 1 base, with 6 bases left between them. Combining the CDR3 with reference TRBV7-9 and TRBJ1-1 gives the whole variable domain DTGVSQNPRHKITKRGQNVTFRCDPISEHNRLYWYRQTLGQGPEFLTYFQNEAQLEKSRLLSDRFSAERPKGSFSTLEIQRTEQGDSAMYLCASRNQNTEAFFGQGTRLTVV.

This chain uses TRBV27 with TRBJ2-5; 7 bases agree with TRBD1. There are 14 residues in the CDR3. The J segment lost 4 bases and the V segment lost 2 bases, leaving 4 bases of the junction unmatched. In germline, CDR1 is MNHEY, CDR2 SMNVEV (reference sequence). CDR3 protein: CASSLRTGAETQYF. DNA for the CDR3: TGTGCCAGCAGTTTAAGAACAGGGGCAGAGACCCAGTACTTC.

The chain joins TRBV21-1 to TRBJ1-4. TRBV21-1 is shown as a pseudogene. This CDR3 contains 15 residues. CDR3 amino acids: CASSAQPATNEKLFF. DNA of the CDR3: TGTGCCAGCAGCGCTCAGCCTGCAACTAATGAAAAACTGTTTTTT.

This CDR3 reads CASSPTSGSSIHNEQFF. CDR3 nucleotides: TGTGCCAGCAGTCCCACTAGCGGGAGTTCGATTCACAATGAGCAGTTCTTC. The gene calls are TRBV6-6 and TRBJ2-1; 11 bases match TRBD2. In germline, CDR1 is MNHNY, CDR2 SVGAGI (reference sequence). The CDR3 sequence is 17 residues long. V dropped 5 bases and J dropped 5; count of bases not matched to a gene: 11.

The chain uses TRBV2 and TRBJ2-3, with TRBD2 matching 8 bases. The CDR3 covers 16 residues. CDR1 is SNHLY, CDR2 FYNNEI, per germline. Trimming removed 6 bases from V and 2 bases from J; junction bases left unmatched: 10. Here the CDR3 DNA reads TGTGCCAGCAGAAAACGTGTTAGCGGGACCACAGATACGCAGTATTTT. Translated: CASRKRVSGTTDTQYF.

This clone was detected only once. The chain recombines TRBV11-2 with TRBJ2-1, with 7 bases fitting TRBD1. CDR3 length: 17 residues. Unmatched junction bases numbered 10, after V lost 5 bases and J lost 0 bases. CDR1 is SGHAT and CDR2 is FQNNGV in the germline V gene. CDR3 loop: CASSPSGTAVSYNEQFF. CDR3 DNA sequence: TGTGCCAGCAGCCCATCGGGGACAGCGGTCTCCTACAATGAGCAGTTCTTC.

V and J are TRBV19 and TRBJ2-5; D uncertain. The CDR3 spans 13 residues. Germline V lookup: CDR1 LNHDA, CDR2 SQIVND (reference sequence). Trimming left V 3 bases short and J 5 bases short, with 10 bases between. CDR3 nucleotide sequence: TGTGCCAGTAGTATGAGGCTAGTGGAGACCCAGTACTTC. It encodes CASSMRLVETQYF.